This T cell receptor (beta chain) stems from a study of blood T cell repertoires in COVID-19. Across the study: T cells, B-cell-depleted T cells, or PBMCs supplied cDNA or gDNA.

Per the authors' pipeline: Amplification of reference gene primers was used by the study to estimate nucleated cell counts. Assay: immunoSEQ multiplex PCR; the TCRdb copy retains only in-frame clones and omits some. Clone size and V and J calls were adopted from that table, with D and trimming inferred from the DNA. The top ten hold about 12% of the sample, which has around 180,000 clones, about four fifths seen once. Participants' own reports of clinical history determined their cohort assignment. The sequenced sample was PBMCs or T cells enriched from blood (not recorded which). This TCR came from a man aged 50 or older who had recovered from COVID-19.

The CDR3 coding sequence is TGTGCCAGTAGTACTCACGGACTTCCCTACGAGCAGTACTTC. Translated, it gives CASSTHGLPYEQYF. This rearrangement joins TRBV19 to TRBJ2-7; D might be TRBD2 (5 bases). The V and J ends lost 4 bases and 2 bases respectively, with 12 bases between them. The length of the CDR3 is 14 residues. Germline V lookup: CDR1 LNHDA, CDR2 SQIVND (reference sequence).